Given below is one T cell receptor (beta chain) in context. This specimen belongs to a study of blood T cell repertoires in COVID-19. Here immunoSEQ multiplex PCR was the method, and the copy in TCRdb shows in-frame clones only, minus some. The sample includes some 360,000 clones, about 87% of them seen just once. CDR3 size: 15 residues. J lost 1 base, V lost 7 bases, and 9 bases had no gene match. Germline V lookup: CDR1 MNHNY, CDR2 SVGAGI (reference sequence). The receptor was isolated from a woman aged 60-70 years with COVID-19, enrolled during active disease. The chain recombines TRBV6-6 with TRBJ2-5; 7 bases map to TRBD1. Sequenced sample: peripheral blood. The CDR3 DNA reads TGTGCCAGCACTGACAGGGAAAGAAGCCAAGAGACCCAGTACTTC. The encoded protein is CASTDRERSQETQYF.